Below, one T cell receptor beta chain is given with its context. Its antigen specificity is not known. No much larger clone exists at a distance of one base, and base qualities are not known. The data were obtained in a study of Ad26.COV2.S vaccination and SARS-CoV-2 variants (dated by TCRdb to 2020 to 2023). The study in broad terms: Donors in the vaccine arm were drawn from COV1001, a phase I-IIa trial of Ad26.COV2.S in healthy adults that was multicentre, randomized, double-blind and placebo-controlled. The TCR-sequenced set comprised around 30 samples: around 20 Ad26.COV2.S vaccine recipients, 5 placebo recipients and 8 SARS-CoV-2 convalescent individuals. Participants in the trial were split at random into five groups of five each, receiving low-dose or high-dose Ad26.COV2.S once or twice, or else placebo on both occasions. Ad26.COV2.S was administered intramuscularly at 5 x 10^10 or 1 x 10^11 viral particles, either as a single shot or as two shots given 56 days apart. The specificity and breadth of SARS-CoV-2-reactive T cell receptors after Ad26.COV2.S vaccination were assessed by TCRbeta repertoire sequencing. Blinding of investigators to trial group allocation was maintained during experiments and outcome assessment.

CDR1 and CDR2 are read off the germline V gene (reference sequence) as LGHDT and YNNKEL. Reading from cysteine to phenylalanine, the CDR3 counts 17 amino acids. Only the CDR3 DNA stays, 51 bases, in frame from base 1. The junction carries 13 bases between V and J, which are trimmed by 1 base and 0 bases respectively. Findings and caveats that apply to the study as a whole: Ad26.COV2.S recipients had higher spike-specific TCR breadth than placebo recipients (P = 0.0014). It was noted by the authors that total T cell responses may have been underestimated by the TCR breadth and depth analyses. After vaccination, substantial breadth of spike-specific CD8+ and CD4+ T cell responses was reported. The study lacked the statistical power to compare responses across vaccine doses or regimens. Vaccine and placebo recipients had similar non-spike TCR breadth, a finding consistent with the vaccine containing only spike.

The treatment or condition label here, explained by the study, means: over 15 received Ad26.COV2.S at low or high dose, single or two shots; several received placebo; per-sample allocation not given. For vaccine and placebo recipients, repertoires were sequenced using samples collected on day 63 after the first injection. Cohort 1b enrolled some 25 adults aged 18-55 years at a single site in Boston, USA, between 29 July and 7 August 2020. Ad26.COV2.S was a replication-incompetent adenovirus type 26 vector that expressed a prefusion-stabilized SARS-CoV-2 spike protein derived from the original Wuhan strain. The immunoSEQ Assay was the method used to sequence TCRbeta CDR3 regions. After extraction, genomic DNA underwent amplification by bias-controlled multiplex PCR, followed by high-throughput sequencing. On the authors' methods: To quantify the absolute abundance of every unique TCRbeta CDR3 region, sequences were collapsed and filtered. T cell fraction was estimated by normalizing TCRbeta template counts to usable DNA, which was measured by amplifying reference genes present in all nucleated cells. Repertoire TCRs were annotated as SARS-CoV-2-specific when V gene, CDR3 amino acid sequence and J gene were exactly matched to a known reactive TCR set. The reference SARS-CoV-2 TCR set was derived from MIRA and filtered for enrichment in COVID-19-positive ImmuneCODE repertoires, a step that removed public or cross-reactive TCRs. Drawing on the MIRA antigens, annotated TCRs were analysed further at the level of specific ORF or position within ORF. Breadth was defined as annotated unique rearrangements over total unique productive rearrangements; depth was the summed frequency of those rearrangements. Two-sided Wilcoxon rank-sum tests were used to compare TCR breadth between groups. In its TCRdb copy, this immuneACCESS table keeps in-frame sequences only and misses some clones. Where compared with another copy, unresolved V genes explain less than half of these, and the others have no known cause. For V, J and clone size, that table is used; D and trimming come from the DNA. The sample contains about 680,000 clones, 80% to 90% of them found a single time. The leading ten clones occupy about 1.5% of the sample.

The chain employs TRBV3-1 (or the pseudogene TRBV3-2) and TRBJ2-1; confidence is insufficient to name the D gene. The sequence was collected from a person between 18 and 65 years old who received the Ad26.COV2.S COVID-19 vaccine or a placebo. The sequencing used peripheral blood, collected in a trial of Ad26.COV2.S vaccine versus placebo. The CDR3 in this case is CASSQVLSLRSYNEQFF. In nucleotide form, the sequence is TGTGCCAGCAGCCAAGTTCTTTCTTTACGCTCCTACAATGAGCAGTTCTTC.